Shown below are 13 T cell receptor beta chains from a single sample sequenced in a study of beta chain features in type 1 diabetes (dated by TCRdb to between 2018 and 2020). Results and caveats for the whole study, not just this receptor: Type 1 diabetes patients showed a moderate but significant shortening of TCRB CDR3 length in all four CD4+ subsets.

The library relied on the immunoSEQ multiplex PCR assay. The High Capacity cDNA Reverse Transcription Kit was used to reverse transcribe all of the isolated RNA, meaning that expressed TCRB transcripts were what got sequenced. TCRdb's version of the immuneACCESS table is confined to in-frame rearrangements and falls short of the full clone set. An unresolved V gene accounts for under half of the shortfall where checked; the remainder is of unknown origin. Across this sample there are 640,000 or so clones, with over 12% seen only once. The ten biggest clones cover approximately 0.042% of the sample. The antigens these receptors bind are not known. The sequenced material came from naive CD4+ T cells from blood. The sample's cell subset or site, from its label and the paper: true naive CD4+ T cells. The source of these receptors is a man aged 18 to 35 with type 1 diabetes.

This clone occurred once. The CDR3 here is CAWSGDRVTGGYQPQHF. CDR3 bases: TGTGCCTGGAGCGGGGACAGGGTAACTGGGGGGTATCAGCCCCAGCATTTT. The chain has TRBV30 and TRBJ1-5; the match to TRBD1 covers 9 bases. V gave up 3 bases and J gave up 5 bases; unmatched junction bases: 14. This CDR3 comprises 17 residues. Germline V gives CDR1 GTSNPN, CDR2 SVGIG (reference sequence).

This clone was seen a few times. The genes are TRBV28 and TRBJ2-3; D call uncertain. This CDR3 region has 13 residues. CDR1 and CDR2 from the germline V gene are MDHEN and SYDVKM. Trimming took 4 bases from V and 0 from J, leaving 5 bases between them. The CDR3 sequence: CASSYPSTDTQYF. DNA of the CDR3: TGTGCCAGCAGTTACCCTAGCACAGATACGCAGTATTTT.

The V call is TRBV29-1, the J call TRBJ1-2; D is perhaps TRBD1 (6 bases). The germline V gene has CDR1 SQVTM and CDR2 ANQGSEA. The CDR3 runs to 13 residues. The V and J ends lost 0 bases and 4 bases respectively, with 9 bases between them. The CDR3 DNA reads TGCAGCGTTGAAGATCAGGGGACCTATGGCTACACCTTC. This gives the protein CSVEDQGTYGYTF.

This clone showed up just a few times. One end of the junction does not line up with germline, which may come from a read error. The V and J genes are TRBV23-1 and TRBJ1-1; D remains unclear. TRBV23-1 is an ORF, with its function uncertain. The CDR3 totals 12 residues. CDR3 DNA sequence: TGCGCCAGCAGTCAATCGGAGCTTGCGATACCTTTT. Protein sequence: CASSQSELAIPF.

This sequence joins TRBV9 and TRBJ1-3; maybe TRBD1 (5 bases). The CDR3 is 12 residues long. V lost 4 bases and J lost 8, with 10 bases in between. Per the germline V gene, CDR1 is SGDLS and CDR2 is YYNGEE. CDR3 nucleotides: TGTGCCAGCAGCCCACGGGGGTACACCATATATTTT. It encodes CASSPRGYTIYF.

This clone was detected a few times. J is TRBJ1-4 and V is TRBV30, with D hard to call. The V gene's germline CDR1 is GTSNPN and CDR2 SVGIG (reference sequence). V lost 1 base to trimming and J lost 5 bases, with 11 bases between them. The CDR3 is 14 residues long. For the CDR3, the DNA is TGTGCCTGGAGTGGAATCCGGGGAAATGAAAAACTGTTTTTT. Protein product: CAWSGIRGNEKLFF.

This clone was observed once. The chain links TRBV5-6 to TRBJ2-6; a weak D match, TRBD1 (6 bases). In germline, CDR1 is SGHDT, CDR2 YYEEEE. The CDR3 is 18 amino acids. Trimming took 1 base from V and 1 from J, leaving 15 bases between them. CDR3 protein: CASSLLDRQVSGANVLTF. CDR3 sequence (DNA): TGTGCCAGCAGCTTGTTGGACAGACAAGTGTCTGGGGCCAACGTCCTGACTTTC.

In its sample, this clone was seen a few times. The chain links TRBV28 to TRBJ2-3; 8 nucleotides agree with TRBD1. CDR1 and CDR2 from the germline V gene are MDHEN and SYDVKM. The junction had 11 bases not matched to a gene; V was cut back by 7 bases and J by 2 bases. CDR3 size: 16 residues. The CDR3 region has the DNA TGTGCCAGCACTCCCGGCACAGGGGGTTTCACAGATACGCAGTATTTT. It yields the protein CASTPGTGGFTDTQYF.

This clone was seen a few times. The chain couples TRBV4-2 to TRBJ2-1; 12 bases map to TRBD2. Germline V CDR1 and CDR2: LGHNA, YNFKEQ. After removal of 4 bases from V and 6 bases from J, the junction contained 7 bases not matched to a gene. This CDR3 comprises 16 residues. The CDR3 DNA sequence: TGTGCCAGCAGCCTGAGACTAGCGGGGGCCCTCAATGAGCAGTTCTTC. Translating gives CASSLRLAGALNEQFF.

This clone came up a few times. The chain links TRBV29-1 to TRBJ2-5; D may be TRBD2 (7 bases). The end of the DNA is better explained by TRBJ2-7, so the J call may be wrong. The CDR3 is made up of 15 amino acids. CDR1 and CDR2 from the germline V gene are SQVTM and ANQGSEA. The CDR3 here is CSVGGGRDDSYEQYF. The CDR3 DNA is TGCAGCGTTGGCGGGGGCAGGGATGACTCCTACGAGCAGTACTTC.

This clone was observed a handful of times. V and J are TRBV5-1 and TRBJ2-1; 10 bases fit TRBD2. With 0 bases clipped from V and 3 bases from J, the junction kept 3 bases outside the gene matches. CDR3 length: 16 residues. Germline values: CDR1 SGHRS, CDR2 YFSETQ. The CDR3 here is CASSLEPSGGYNEQFF. CDR3 bases: TGCGCCAGCAGCTTGGAGCCTAGCGGGGGCTACAATGAGCAGTTCTTC. The full variable domain, completed using reference TRBV5-1 and TRBJ2-1, is KAGVTQTPRYLIKTRGQQVTLSCSPISGHRSVSWYQQTPGQGLQFLFEYFSETQRNKGNFPGRFSGRQFSNSRSEMNVSTLELGDSALYLCASSLEPSGGYNEQFFGPGTRLTVL.

The genes are TRBV7-6 and TRBJ1-5; possible D gene TRBD1, 5 bases. The V gene's germline CDR1 is SGHVS and CDR2 FNYEAQ. This CDR3 has 16 amino acids. The V gene lost 5 bases and the J gene lost 0 bases, with 14 bases spanning the gap. CDR3 loop: CASSKGPDNSNQPQHF. The CDR3 region has the DNA TGTGCCAGCAGCAAAGGACCGGACAATAGCAATCAGCCCCAGCATTTT. The whole variable domain, filled in from reference TRBV7-6 and TRBJ1-5, reads GAGVSQSPRYKVTKRGQDVALRCDPISGHVSLYWYRQALGQGPEFLTYFNYEAQQDKSGLPNDRFSAERPEGSISTLTIQRTEQRDSAMYRCASSKGPDNSNQPQHFGDGTRLSIL.

This clone has just a few counts. J is TRBJ2-7 and V is TRBV19; unclear D gene. V gave up 6 bases and J gave up 3 bases, with 12 bases separating them. CDR1 and CDR2 (germline): LNHDA, SQIVND (reference sequence). The CDR3 has 13 amino acids. The CDR3 nucleotides read TGTGCCAGTAGACGCAGCGCTGGCTACGAGCAGTACTTC. Its protein product is CASRRSAGYEQYF.